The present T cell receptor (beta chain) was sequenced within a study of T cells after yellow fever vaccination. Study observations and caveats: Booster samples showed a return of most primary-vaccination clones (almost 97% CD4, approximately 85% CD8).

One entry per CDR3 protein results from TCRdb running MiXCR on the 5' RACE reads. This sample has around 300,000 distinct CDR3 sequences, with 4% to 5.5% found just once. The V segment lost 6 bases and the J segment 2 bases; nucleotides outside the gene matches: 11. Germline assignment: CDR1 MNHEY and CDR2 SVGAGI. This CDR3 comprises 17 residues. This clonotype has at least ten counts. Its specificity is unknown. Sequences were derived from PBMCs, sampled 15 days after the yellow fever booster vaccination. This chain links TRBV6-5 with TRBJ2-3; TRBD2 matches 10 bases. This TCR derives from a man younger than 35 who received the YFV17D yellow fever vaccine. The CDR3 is CASSQVVAGGPTDTQYF. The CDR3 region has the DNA TGTGCCAGCAGCCAGGTGGTAGCGGGGGGACCCACAGATACGCAGTATTTT.